This T cell receptor beta chain was captured in a study of cytomegalovirus exposure and HLA in healthy donors. Study-wide points: TCR beta V- and J-gene trimming, according to a later analysis, was linked to a missense DCLRE1C variant.

Germline-derived CDR1 and CDR2 are SGHTA and FQGNSA. The V end lost 5 bases, the J end lost 5 bases, and 10 bases lay between the germline ends. The CDR3 has 13 residues. Of note for this clone: Its antigen is not known.

The PCR was carried out with 60 Vbeta primers and 13 Jbeta primers. Clones were sequenced by immunoSEQ multiplex PCR, and TCRdb holds only the in-frame ones, with some missing. The top ten clones hold around 7.8% of a sample with around 88,000 clones, about three quarters of them seen once. The V call is TRBV7-2, the J call TRBJ2-4, with TRBD1 as a possible D gene (5 bases). The receptor was derived from a man in his forties or fifties in good health and CMV-seropositive. Sequencing was carried out using PBMCs. The DNA of the CDR3 is TGTGCCAGCAGCGGCAGGGTGCAAAACATTCAGTACTTC. Translating gives CASSGRVQNIQYF.